Following are 10 T cell receptor beta chains from one sample sequenced in a study of T cell responses to AZD1222 COVID-19 vaccine. Data came from immunoSEQ multiplex PCR; TCRdb stores just in-frame clones and leaves some out. The sample gives 110,000 to 150,000 clones, around 85% of which show up once; over 7% is in the top ten. The material was peripheral blood, obtained on day 0 of AZD1222 vaccination. Receptors were obtained from an adult in good health.

V and J are TRBV6-5 and TRBJ1-2, with TRBD1 as a possible D gene (6 bases). V was shortened by 6 bases and J by 2 bases, with 10 bases between the two germline ends. Per the germline V gene, CDR1 is MNHEY and CDR2 is SVGAGI. The CDR3 extends over 13 amino acids. The CDR3, as DNA: TGTGCCAGCAGAACAGGGTTGAACTATGGCTACACCTTC. Residues: CASRTGLNYGYTF.

The V gene is TRBV7-2, the J gene TRBJ1-1; a weak D match, TRBD1 (6 bases). The germline CDR1 and CDR2 sequences are SGHTA and FQGNSA. The CDR3 loop spans 14 amino acids. V was shortened by 2 bases and J by 3 bases, with 10 bases between the two germline ends. CDR3 coding DNA: TGTGCCAGCAGCTTATCAGGGGACTACACTGAAGCTTTCTTT. This codes for CASSLSGDYTEAFF.

The chain's CDR3 is CASSFSGTGGNIQYF. As DNA, the CDR3 is TGTGCCAGCAGCTTTTCCGGGACAGGGGGAAACATTCAGTACTTC. J is TRBJ2-4 and V is TRBV7-2; 11 bases are a match to TRBD1. V lost 3 bases to trimming and J lost 6 bases; unmatched junction nucleotides: 4. Germline V gene lookup returns CDR1 SGHTA and CDR2 FQGNSA. The CDR3 is 15 residues long.

The chain links TRBV24-1 to TRBJ2-3, with a possible D match to TRBD2 (6 bases). Germline loops: CDR1 KGHDR, CDR2 SFDVKD. V lost 4 bases and J 8 bases, leaving 18 bases between the germline ends. This CDR3 spans 15 amino acids. CDR3 amino acids: CATSETRAPLGTQYF. The CDR3 region has the DNA TGTGCCACCAGTGAGACTAGGGCCCCATTGGGTACGCAGTATTTT.

This clone was counted between two and nine times. The chain has TRBV9 and TRBJ2-3; D may be TRBD2 (5 bases). V dropped 3 bases and J dropped 3 bases, with 17 bases sitting between them. The CDR3 spans 16 residues. Germline-derived CDR1 and CDR2 are SGDLS and YYNGEE. This CDR3 reads CASSAMGGRGTDTQYF. The DNA for the CDR3 is TGTGCCAGCAGCGCCATGGGCGGCCGAGGGACAGATACGCAGTATTTT.

The V and J genes are TRBV12-3 or TRBV12-4 and TRBJ1-5; unclear D gene. The CDR3 extends over 11 amino acids. The germline V and J ends were trimmed by 5 bases and 7 bases, with 6 bases remaining between them. CDR3 region: CASSMGQPQHF. For the CDR3, the DNA is TGTGCCAGCAGTATGGGGCAGCCCCAGCATTTT.

The J gene is TRBJ1-5, the V gene TRBV7-9, with no clear D. V shed 3 bases and J shed 9 bases, with 9 bases lying between them. The length of the CDR3 is 12 residues. Germline CDR1 is SEHNR and CDR2 is FQNEAQ (reference sequence). Written as DNA, the CDR3 is TGTGCCAGCAGCTTCGCCGCGTGGCCCCAGCATTTT. As protein: CASSFAAWPQHF.

This clone was observed a single time. Its ends do not fully match the called genes, so a read error is possible. The chain uses TRBV19 and TRBJ1-1; D unclear. The germline gives CDR1 LNHDA, CDR2 SQIVND (reference sequence). The CDR3 extends over 14 amino acids. CDR3 sequence: CASSVETYNTEAFF. DNA of the CDR3: TGTGCCAGTAGTGTAGAAACTTACAACACTGAAGCTTTCTTT. Looking up the rest from reference TRBV19 and TRBJ1-1 gives the full variable domain: DGGITQSPKYLFRKEGQNVTLSCEQNLNHDAMYWYRQDPGQGLRLIYYSQIVNDFQKGDIAEGYSVSREKKESFPLTVTSAQKNPTAFYLCASSVETYNTEAFFGQGTRLTVV.

The chain employs TRBV5-4 and TRBJ2-1; tentative D call: TRBD2 (6 bases). The CDR3 is made up of 14 amino acids. The ends were cut back, 3 bases at V and 7 bases at J, with 14 bases in the middle. The germline V gene encodes CDR1 SGHNT and CDR2 YYREEE (reference sequence). The CDR3 coding sequence is TGTGCCAGCAGCTCCCCGGGACTGCGAAATGAGCAGTTCTTC. This gives the protein CASSSPGLRNEQFF. Complete variable domain (other parts from reference TRBV5-4 and TRBJ2-1): ETGVTQSPTHLIKTRGQQVTLRCSSQSGHNTVSWYQQALGQGPQFIFQYYREEENGRGNFPPRFSGLQFPNYSSELNVNALELDDSALYLCASSSPGLRNEQFFGPGTRLTVL.

The V and J genes are TRBV7-2 and TRBJ2-5; D might be TRBD1 (5 bases). This CDR3 is 14 amino acids long. The V end lost 3 bases, the J end lost 1 base, and 9 bases lay between the germline ends. Germline-derived CDR1 and CDR2 are SGHTA and FQGNSA. CDR3 sequence reads: CASSLEQAQETQYF. The CDR3 DNA reads TGTGCCAGCAGCTTGGAACAGGCCCAAGAGACCCAGTACTTC.